The rows below give T cell receptor beta chains drawn from one sample of a study of blood T cell repertoires in COVID-19. Clones were sequenced by immunoSEQ multiplex PCR, and TCRdb holds only the in-frame ones, with some missing. Altogether 150,000 to 200,000 clones are present, roughly four fifths being singletons, with the ten largest covering approximately 10%. Sequencing was carried out using PBMCs or T cells enriched from blood (not recorded which). These receptors came from a man in his forties or fifties who had recovered from COVID-19. CDR3s include the opening cysteine and the closing phenylalanine or tryptophan. D genes are given only for firm matches. The size field is filled for only some rows; it gives once, few, many or a size class.

abundance	v_gene	len	j_gene	d_gene	CDR3aa	CDR3nt
-	TRBV27	16	TRBJ2-3	TRBD2	CASSPSGGLGTDTQYF	TGTGCCAGCAGCCCGTCGGGAGGACTAGGAACAGATACGCAGTATTTT
-	TRBV5-6	14	TRBJ2-7	-	CASSRRQSSYEQYF	TGTGCCAGCAGCAGGCGACAGAGCTCCTACGAGCAGTACTTC
-	TRBV28	13	TRBJ1-2	-	CASSLGEFYGYTF	TGTGCCAGCAGTTTAGGGGAGTTCTATGGCTACACCTTC
-	TRBV7-9	15	TRBJ1-3	-	CASSPPRGSGNTIYF	TGTGCCAGCAGCCCTCCCCGAGGCTCTGGAAACACCATATATTTT
-	TRBV7-3	15	TRBJ2-5	TRBD2	CASSSSGGAVETQYF	TGTGCCAGCAGCTCTAGCGGGGGGGCTGTTGAGACCCAGTACTTC
once	TRBV20-1	15	TRBJ2-2	TRBD1	CSASFGPGGTGELFF	TGCAGTGCTAGTTTCGGCCCAGGGGGAACCGGGGAGCTGTTTTTT
-	TRBV5-4	12	TRBJ2-5	-	CASSFGEETQYF	TGTGCCAGCAGCTTCGGAGAAGAGACCCAGTACTTC
-	TRBV29-1	15	TRBJ2-7	TRBD1	CSVANGQGERYEQYF	TGCAGCGTCGCTAATGGACAGGGTGAAAGATACGAGCAGTACTTC
-	TRBV6-5	14	TRBJ2-1	TRBD1	CASTFFGQGDEQFF	TGTGCCAGCACCTTCTTCGGACAGGGCGATGAGCAGTTCTTC
once	TRBV2	14	TRBJ1-4	-	CASSEGGMGEKLFF	TGTGCCAGCAGTGAAGGGGGCATGGGTGAAAAACTGTTTTTT
few	TRBV19	15	TRBJ1-1	-	CASTYRDTMNTEAFF	TGTGCCAGTACATACCGGGACACCATGAACACTGAAGCTTTCTTT
-	TRBV5-4	12	TRBJ1-2	-	CASSLLGDGYTF	TGTGCCAGCAGCTTGCTCGGGGATGGCTACACCTTC
-	TRBV5-1	15	TRBJ2-1	-	CASSARTDVYSEQFF	TGCGCCAGCAGCGCGCGGACAGATGTATACAGTGAGCAGTTCTTC
-	TRBV7-9	16	TRBJ1-4	TRBD1	CASTHGQGQENEKLFF	TGTGCCAGCACACACGGACAGGGTCAGGAAAATGAAAAACTGTTTTTT
-	TRBV9	14	TRBJ1-3	-	CASSVAEAGNTIYF	TGTGCCAGCAGCGTAGCAGAAGCTGGAAACACCATATATTTT
-	TRBV28	15	TRBJ1-4	-	CASTPVGVGNEKLFF	TGTGCCAGCACCCCCGTGGGAGTCGGTAATGAAAAACTGTTTTTT
-	TRBV6-6	10	TRBJ1-2	-	CASSRDSYTF	TGTGCCAGCAGCCGGGACAGCTACACCTTC
-	TRBV18	17	TRBJ2-7	-	CASSSPPGDNAETEQYF	TGTGCCAGCTCATCCCCGCCCGGGGATAATGCAGAGACCGAGCAGTACTTC
-	TRBV5-5	13	TRBJ1-1	-	CASSQWGSQEAFF	TGTGCCAGCAGCCAATGGGGCAGTCAGGAAGCTTTCTTT
few	TRBV12-3/TRBV12-4	13	TRBJ1-1	TRBD1	CASSLTQGAESFF	TGTGCCAGCAGTTTAACTCAGGGGGCTGAATCTTTCTTT
-	TRBV21-1	13	TRBJ1-1	-	CASSKGLQGEAFF	TGTGCCAGCAGCAAAGGATTGCAGGGTGAAGCTTTCTTT
-	TRBV7-2	15	TRBJ2-3	TRBD1	CASSRGQLSSDTQYF	TGTGCCAGCAGCCGGGGACAGCTCTCATCGGATACGCAGTATTTT
-	TRBV11-2	15	TRBJ2-5	TRBD2	CASSPAGGPQETQYF	TGTGCCAGCAGCCCTGCGGGGGGTCCTCAAGAGACCCAGTACTTC
-	TRBV12-5	15	TRBJ1-5	TRBD1	CASGPDRGSDQPQHF	TGTGCTAGTGGCCCCGACAGGGGTTCTGATCAGCCCCAGCATTTT
-	TRBV19	14	TRBJ1-3	-	CASSIARQEDTIYF	TGTGCCAGTAGTATCGCTAGACAGGAAGACACCATATATTTT
-	TRBV5-1	14	TRBJ2-2	-	CASSLSLNTGELFF	TGCGCCAGCAGCTTGTCCCTAAACACCGGGGAGCTGTTTTTT
-	TRBV10-3	16	TRBJ2-1	TRBD2	CAISPTGSGGKNEQFF	TGTGCCATCAGTCCGACGGGGAGCGGGGGCAAAAATGAGCAGTTCTTC
-	TRBV9	17	TRBJ2-3	TRBD2	CASSAPSRAALADTQYF	TGTGCCAGCAGCGCTCCTTCTCGAGCGGCACTAGCGGATACGCAGTATTTT
-	TRBV28	16	TRBJ2-7	-	CASSLGSGQRGNEQYF	TGTGCCAGCAGTTTAGGGTCCGGACAGAGGGGGAACGAGCAGTACTTC